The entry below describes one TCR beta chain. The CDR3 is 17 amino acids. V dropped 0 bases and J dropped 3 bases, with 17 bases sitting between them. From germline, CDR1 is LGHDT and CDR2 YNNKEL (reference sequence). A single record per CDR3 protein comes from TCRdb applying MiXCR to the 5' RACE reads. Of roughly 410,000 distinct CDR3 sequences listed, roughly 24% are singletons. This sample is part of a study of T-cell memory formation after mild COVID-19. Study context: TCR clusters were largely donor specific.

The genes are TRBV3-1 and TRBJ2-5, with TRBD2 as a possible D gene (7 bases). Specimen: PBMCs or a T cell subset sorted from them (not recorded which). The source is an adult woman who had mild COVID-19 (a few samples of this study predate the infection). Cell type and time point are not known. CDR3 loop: CASSQDLGGGPKETQYF. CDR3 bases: TGTGCCAGCAGCCAAGATCTGGGGGGGGGCCCCAAAGAGACCCAGTACTTC.